What follows are 12 T cell receptor beta chains derived from one specimen sequenced in a study of shared clonotypes between healthy human individuals. Data came from immunoSEQ multiplex PCR; TCRdb stores just in-frame clones and leaves some out. This sample has around 2.1 million clones; roughly 95% occur once, and the top ten carry roughly 0.13%. Sequencing was done on a sample of naive CD4+ T cells sorted from blood. Subset reported: CD45RA+ positively selected. These receptor sequences come from a young man in good health.

This clone was counted a single time. The J gene is TRBJ2-3, the V gene TRBV5-6; either TRBD1 or TRBD2 may supply D (6 bases each). The CDR3 is made up of 16 amino acids. Germline V gene lookup returns CDR1 SGHDT and CDR2 YYEEEE. V was pared by 0 bases and J by 1 base, with 12 bases between. The CDR3 region is CASSLVPGAGTDTQYF. The CDR3 coding sequence is TGTGCCAGCAGCTTGGTTCCGGGGGCCGGCACAGATACGCAGTATTTT. The entire variable domain, with the rest obtained from reference TRBV5-6 and TRBJ2-3, is as follows: DAGVTQSPTHLIKTRGQQVTLRCSPKSGHDTVSWYQQALGQGPQFIFQYYEEEERQRGNFPDRFSGHQFPNYSSELNVNALLLGDSALYLCASSLVPGAGTDTQYFGPGTRLTVL.

The genes are TRBV28 and TRBJ1-2; D is perhaps TRBD1 (6 bases). Trimming shortened V by 6 bases and J by 2 bases, and 22 bases separated the two germline ends. The length of the CDR3 is 17 residues. From germline, CDR1 is MDHEN and CDR2 SYDVKM. The CDR3 loop is CASSPVGRGDWNYGYTF. DNA of the CDR3: TGTGCCAGCAGCCCAGTCGGCAGGGGAGATTGGAACTATGGCTACACCTTC.

The rearrangement links TRBV7-9 to TRBJ1-6; 7 bases map to TRBD1. Looked up from germline, CDR1 is SEHNR and CDR2 is FQNEAQ (reference sequence). The CDR3 contains 15 residues. The J segment lost 7 bases and the V segment lost 4 bases, leaving 7 bases of the junction unmatched. The CDR3 sequence is CASSSGQVGNSPLHF. The CDR3 DNA follows: TGTGCCAGCAGCTCCGGACAGGTTGGGAATTCACCCCTCCACTTT.

The chain is built from TRBV7-2 and TRBJ1-5; 8 positions agree with TRBD1. The CDR3 covers 15 residues. After removal of 5 bases from V and 3 bases from J, the junction contained 6 bases not matched to a gene. CDR1 and CDR2 from the germline V gene are SGHTA and FQGNSA. CDR3 loop: CASSAPGGPNQPQHF. The CDR3 nucleotides read TGTGCCAGCAGCGCGCCAGGGGGCCCCAATCAGCCCCAGCATTTT.

Comments on this clone: In the same sample, other DNA sequences code for this CDR3. This chain uses TRBV6-5 with TRBJ2-7; TRBD1 or TRBD2 may be the D gene (5 bases each). The CDR3 totals 14 residues. Germline-derived CDR1 and CDR2 are MNHEY and SVGAGI. V lost 6 bases and J 0 bases, leaving 12 bases between the germline ends. The CDR3 DNA reads TGTGCCAGCAGCCGCAAGGGGAGCTCCTACGAGCAGTACTTC. This codes for CASSRKGSSYEQYF.

This clone was seen once. This sequence joins TRBV6-5 and TRBJ2-1; 7 nucleotides line up with TRBD2. The CDR3 runs 15 residues. V dropped 6 bases and J dropped 4; count of bases not matched to a gene: 9. Germline assignment: CDR1 MNHEY and CDR2 SVGAGI. The CDR3 loop reads CASSLDPGLYNEQFF. CDR3 coding DNA: TGTGCCAGCAGCCTGGACCCGGGACTATACAATGAGCAGTTCTTC.

The V and J genes are TRBV30 and TRBJ1-4; D remains unclear. CDR1 is GTSNPN, CDR2 SVGIG, per germline (reference sequence). There are 13 residues in the CDR3. V was cut by 1 base and J by 7 bases, with 10 bases left in between. CDR3 bases: TGTGCCTGGAGTGCTTCTGGGGTTGAAAAACTGTTTTTT. This sequence encodes CAWSASGVEKLFF.

This clone appeared once. The rearrangement links TRBV5-1 to TRBJ2-7; 7 nucleotides line up with TRBD1. The V gene end was trimmed by 1 base and the J gene end by 3 bases; junction bases not matched to a gene: 16. The CDR3 consists of 18 residues. The germline gives CDR1 SGHRS, CDR2 YFSETQ. The CDR3 sequence is CASSLSRARRQGYYEQYF. CDR3 nucleotide sequence: TGCGCCAGCAGCTTGAGCCGAGCTCGTCGACAGGGTTACTACGAGCAGTACTTC.

The genes are TRBV5-1 and TRBJ2-7; maybe TRBD1 (6 bases). The CDR3 consists of 17 residues. V dropped 2 bases and J dropped 4 bases, with 22 bases sitting between them. Germline V gives CDR1 SGHRS, CDR2 YFSETQ. The CDR3 DNA reads as TGCGCCAGCAGCTTTGGGGCCGCTACCTGGACAGTATACGAGCAGTACTTC. Translated, it gives CASSFGAATWTVYEQYF.

V usage is TRBV5-5 and J usage is TRBJ1-3, with no clear D. The CDR3 totals 15 residues. Trimming removed 5 bases at V and 0 bases at J, with 12 bases between. CDR1 is SGHKS, CDR2 YYEKEE, per germline (reference sequence). In DNA, the CDR3 is TGTGCCAGCAGGTATCAAGGGAGCTCTGGAAACACCATATATTTT. Its protein product is CASRYQGSSGNTIYF.

This chain uses TRBV2 with TRBJ1-5; TRBD1 might be the D (5 bases). With 6 bases removed from V and 4 bases from J, the gap between germline ends came to 16 bases. The germline CDR1 and CDR2 sequences are SNHLY and FYNNEI. There are 15 residues in the CDR3. CDR3 bases: TGTGCCAGCAGCGCTCAGGGTTTATGGAATCAGCCCCAGCATTTT. It is translated as CASSAQGLWNQPQHF.

The chain employs TRBV4-1 and TRBJ2-1, with D unresolved. The CDR3 extends over 17 amino acids. V lost 0 bases and J 9 bases, leaving 21 bases between the germline ends. Germline CDR1 is MGHRA and CDR2 is YSYEKL. The CDR3 DNA follows: TGCGCCAGCAGCCAAGATAGGGTGTATCGTCCTATACGTGAGCAGTTCTTC. Its protein product is CASSQDRVYRPIREQFF.